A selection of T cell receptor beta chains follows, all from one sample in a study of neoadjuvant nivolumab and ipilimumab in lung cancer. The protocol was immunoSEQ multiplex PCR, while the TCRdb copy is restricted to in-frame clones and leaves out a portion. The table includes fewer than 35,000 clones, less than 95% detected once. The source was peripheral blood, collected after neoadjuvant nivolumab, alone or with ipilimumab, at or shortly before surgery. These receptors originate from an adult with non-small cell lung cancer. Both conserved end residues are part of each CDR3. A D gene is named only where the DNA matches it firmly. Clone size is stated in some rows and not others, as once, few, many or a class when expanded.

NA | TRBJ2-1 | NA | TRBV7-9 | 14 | CASSLTVSYNEQFF | TGTGCCAGCAGCCTGACCGTCTCCTACAATGAGCAGTTCTTC
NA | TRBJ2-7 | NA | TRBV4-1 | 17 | CASSQGPPSTSYYEQYF | TGCGCCAGCAGCCAAGGCCCCCCGTCGACTAGTTATTACGAGCAGTACTTC
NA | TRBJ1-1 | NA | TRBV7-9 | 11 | CASARGTEAFF | TGTGCCAGCGCTAGGGGCACTGAAGCTTTCTTT
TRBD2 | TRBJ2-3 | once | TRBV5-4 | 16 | CASSLRLAGSTDTQYF | TGTGCCAGCAGCTTGCGACTAGCGGGAAGCACAGATACGCAGTATTTT
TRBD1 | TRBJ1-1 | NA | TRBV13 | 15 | CASSSATSGGPKAFF | TGTGCCAGCAGCTCCGCAACCTCAGGGGGGCCTAAAGCTTTCTTT
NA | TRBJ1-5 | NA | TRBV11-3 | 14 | CASSFSGGNQPQHF | TGTGCCAGCAGCTTTTCGGGAGGCAATCAGCCCCAGCATTTT
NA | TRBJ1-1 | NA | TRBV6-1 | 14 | CASSEERAVTEAFF | TGTGCCAGCAGTGAAGAAAGGGCGGTCACTGAAGCTTTCTTT
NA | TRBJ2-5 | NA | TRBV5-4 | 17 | CASSLLVGVKGQETQYF | TGTGCCAGCAGCTTGTTGGTGGGGGTAAAGGGGCAAGAGACCCAGTACTTC
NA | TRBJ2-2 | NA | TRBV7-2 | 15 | CASSYSGTNTGELFF | TGTGCCAGCAGCTATTCGGGGACCAACACCGGGGAGCTGTTTTTT
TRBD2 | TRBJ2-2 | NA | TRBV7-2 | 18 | CASSKGSGVRPGGGELFF | TGTGCCAGCAGCAAGGGAAGCGGGGTCAGGCCTGGTGGCGGGGAGCTGTTTTTT
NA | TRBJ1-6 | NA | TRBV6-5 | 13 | CASKTGTALPLHF | TGTGCCAGCAAAACCGGGACCGCTCTTCCCCTCCACTTT
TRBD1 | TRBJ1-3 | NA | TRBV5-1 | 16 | CASSLGQASSGNTIYF | TGCGCCAGCAGCCTAGGACAGGCCAGCTCTGGAAACACCATATATTTT
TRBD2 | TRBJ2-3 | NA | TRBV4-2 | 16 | CASSQDIRAGGRMQYF | TGTGCCAGCAGCCAAGATATTAGAGCGGGGGGGCGAATGCAGTATTTT
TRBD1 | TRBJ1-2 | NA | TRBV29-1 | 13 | CSVVDRGKGSYTF | TGCAGCGTCGTAGACAGGGGCAAGGGGAGCTACACCTTC
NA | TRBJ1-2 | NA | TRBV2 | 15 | CASSEAGGLNYGYTF | TGTGCCAGCAGTGAAGCCGGGGGGCTGAACTATGGCTACACCTTC
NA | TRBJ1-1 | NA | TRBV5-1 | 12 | CASSPGGLDAFF | TGCGCCAGCAGTCCCGGAGGGCTGGACGCTTTCTTT
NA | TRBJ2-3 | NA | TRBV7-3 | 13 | CASSLTGVDTQYF | TGTGCCAGCAGCTTAACAGGGGTAGATACGCAGTATTTT
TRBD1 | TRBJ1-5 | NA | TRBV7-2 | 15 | CASSSGGGAVQPQHF | TGTGCCAGCAGCTCAGGGGGGGGCGCAGTTCAGCCCCAGCATTTT
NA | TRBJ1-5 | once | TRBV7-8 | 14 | CASSKQGGNQPQHF | TGTGCCAGCAGCAAACAGGGAGGCAATCAGCCCCAGCATTTT
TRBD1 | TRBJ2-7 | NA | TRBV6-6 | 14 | CASRTGLSSYEQYF | TGTGCCAGCAGGACAGGGCTTAGTTCCTACGAGCAGTACTTC
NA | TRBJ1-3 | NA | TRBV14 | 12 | CASSRRGNTIYF | TGTGCCAGCAGCAGGAGGGGAAACACCATATATTTT
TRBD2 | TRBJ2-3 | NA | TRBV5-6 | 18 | CASSLFGVTSGTTDTQYF | TGTGCCAGCAGCTTGTTCGGAGTGACTAGCGGGACCACAGATACGCAGTATTTT
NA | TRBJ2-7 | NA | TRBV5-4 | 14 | CASSWDASSYEQYF | TGTGCCAGCAGCTGGGACGCGAGTTCCTACGAGCAGTACTTC
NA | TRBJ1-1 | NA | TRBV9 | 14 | CASSTQGDHTEAFF | TGTGCCAGCAGCACTCAGGGAGACCACACTGAAGCTTTCTTT
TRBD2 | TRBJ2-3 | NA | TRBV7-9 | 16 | CASSLGSGGAVDTQYF | TGTGCCAGCAGCTTAGGAAGCGGGGGGGCCGTAGATACGCAGTATTTT
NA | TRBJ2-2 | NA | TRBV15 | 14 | CATSRVRGTGELFF | TGTGCCACCAGCAGAGTTCGGGGTACCGGGGAGCTGTTTTTT
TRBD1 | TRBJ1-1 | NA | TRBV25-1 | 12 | CASSEGQGEAFF | TGTGCCAGCAGTGAAGGACAGGGTGAAGCTTTCTTT
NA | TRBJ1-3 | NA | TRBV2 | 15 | CASSVRGAYGNTIYF | TGTGCCAGCAGTGTGCGGGGCGCGTATGGAAACACCATATATTTT
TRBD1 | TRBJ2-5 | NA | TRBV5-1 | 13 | CASSGTAKETQYF | TGCGCCAGCAGCGGGACAGCGAAAGAGACCCAGTACTTC
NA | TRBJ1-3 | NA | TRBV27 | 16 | CASSFKTPRSGNTIYF | TGTGCCAGCAGTTTCAAGACTCCGCGCTCTGGAAACACCATATATTTT
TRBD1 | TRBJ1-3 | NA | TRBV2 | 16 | CASSGRTGVSGNTIYF | TGTGCCAGCAGTGGAAGGACAGGGGTATCTGGAAACACCATATATTTT
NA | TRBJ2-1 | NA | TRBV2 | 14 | CASRWDEYYNEQFF | TGTGCCAGTAGATGGGACGAGTACTACAATGAGCAGTTCTTC
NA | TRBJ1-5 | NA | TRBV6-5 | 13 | CASRLQIDQPQHF | TGTGCCAGCAGGTTACAGATTGATCAGCCCCAGCATTTT
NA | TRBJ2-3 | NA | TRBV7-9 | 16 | CASSLARTVSTDTQYF | TGTGCCAGCAGCTTAGCTAGGACAGTCAGCACAGATACGCAGTATTTT
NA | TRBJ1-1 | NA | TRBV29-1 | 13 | CSVEPDPGTEAFF | TGCAGCGTTGAACCCGACCCGGGAACTGAAGCTTTCTTT
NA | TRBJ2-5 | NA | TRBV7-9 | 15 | CASSLTLQYQETQYF | TGTGCCAGCAGCTTAACGTTACAGTACCAAGAGACCCAGTACTTC
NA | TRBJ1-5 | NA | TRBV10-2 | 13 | CASSESSNQPQHF | TGCGCCAGCAGTGAGTCATCCAATCAGCCCCAGCATTTT
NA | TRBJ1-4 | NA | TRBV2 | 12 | CAGLSTNEKLFF | TGTGCCGGACTCTCAACTAATGAAAAACTGTTTTTT
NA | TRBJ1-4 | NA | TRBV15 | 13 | CATSRGFGEKLFF | TGTGCCACCAGCAGAGGTTTTGGTGAAAAACTGTTTTTT
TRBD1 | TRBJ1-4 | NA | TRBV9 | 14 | CASSPGQYNEKLFF | TGTGCCAGCAGCCCGGGACAGTATAATGAAAAACTGTTTTTT
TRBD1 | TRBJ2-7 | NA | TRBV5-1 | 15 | CASSLEGQGVDEQYF | TGCGCCAGCAGCTTGGAGGGACAGGGGGTCGACGAGCAGTACTTC
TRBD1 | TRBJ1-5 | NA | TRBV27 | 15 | CASSPRQGRGQPQHF | TGTGCCAGCAGTCCCCGACAGGGAAGAGGTCAGCCCCAGCATTTT
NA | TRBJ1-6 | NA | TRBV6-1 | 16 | CASSEGRGLQNSPLHF | TGTGCCAGCAGTGAAGGCCGGGGCCTGCAGAATTCACCCCTCCACTTT
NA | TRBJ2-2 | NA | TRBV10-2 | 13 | CASSPIPGGELFF | TGCGCCAGCAGTCCTATCCCGGGGGGGGAGCTGTTTTTT
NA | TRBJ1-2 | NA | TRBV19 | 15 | CASSPDHSLSNGYTF | TGTGCCAGTAGTCCCGACCACTCACTTAGTAATGGCTACACCTTC
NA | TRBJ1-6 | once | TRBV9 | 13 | CASSVSAGSPLHF | TGTGCCAGCAGCGTGAGTGCAGGATCACCCCTCCACTTT
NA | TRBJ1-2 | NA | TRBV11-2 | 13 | CASSPTQGYGYTF | TGTGCCAGCAGCCCAACCCAGGGCTATGGCTACACCTTC
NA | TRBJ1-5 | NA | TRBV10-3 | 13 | CAISGILEQPQHF | TGTGCCATCAGTGGTATTTTAGAACAGCCCCAGCATTTT
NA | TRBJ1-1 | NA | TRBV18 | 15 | CASSLSTQMDTEAFF | TGTGCCAGCTCACTTTCGACCCAGATGGACACTGAAGCTTTCTTT
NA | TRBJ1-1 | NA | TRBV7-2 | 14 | CASSLVSSNTEAFF | TGTGCCAGCAGCTTAGTGAGCAGTAACACTGAAGCTTTCTTT
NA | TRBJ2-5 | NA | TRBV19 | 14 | CASRSGFRQETQYF | TGTGCCAGCCGCTCCGGGTTCCGCCAAGAGACCCAGTACTTC
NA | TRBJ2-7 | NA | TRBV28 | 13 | CASKVTPAHEQYF | TGTGCCAGCAAAGTTACACCGGCCCACGAGCAGTACTTC
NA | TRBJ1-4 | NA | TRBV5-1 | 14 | CASSLGGEKGKLFF | TGCGCCAGCAGCTTGGGAGGGGAGAAAGGAAAACTGTTTTTT
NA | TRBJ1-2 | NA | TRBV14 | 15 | CASSRSFSPRGGYTF | TGTGCCAGCAGCCGATCCTTTAGCCCTAGGGGTGGCTACACCTTC
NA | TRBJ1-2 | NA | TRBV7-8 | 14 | CASSLPAANYGYTF | TGTGCCAGCAGCTTACCGGCGGCTAACTATGGCTACACCTTC
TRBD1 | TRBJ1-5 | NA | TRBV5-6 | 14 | CASRRQGGNQPQHF | TGTGCCAGCAGGCGACAGGGGGGCAATCAGCCCCAGCATTTT
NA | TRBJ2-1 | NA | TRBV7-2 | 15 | CASSLDFQNYNEQFF | TGTGCCAGCAGCTTAGATTTTCAGAACTACAATGAGCAGTTCTTC